This is a list of T cell receptor beta chains from one sample in a study of blood T cell repertoires in COVID-19. Measured with immunoSEQ multiplex PCR; TCRdb has only the in-frame clones, and not every one. The sample has approximately 450,000 clones; nearly 90% are singletons. Sequencing was performed on PBMCs or T cells enriched from blood (not recorded which). The receptor set was obtained from a young woman with acute COVID-19. CDR3s include the opening cysteine and the closing phenylalanine or tryptophan. Each record gives: J gene, clone size, D gene, V gene, CDR3 DNA, CDR3 protein. A D gene is named only where the DNA matches it firmly. Size values are once, few and many counts, or a class for expanded clones, and some rows have none.

j_gene: TRBJ2-1
abundance: .
d_gene: TRBD2
v_gene: TRBV11-2
CDR3nt: TGTGCCAGCAGCCCCTGGACTAGCGGGGGCGATGAGCAGTTCTTC
CDR3aa: CASSPWTSGGDEQFF

j_gene: TRBJ2-4
abundance: .
d_gene: .
v_gene: TRBV18
CDR3nt: TGTGCCAGCTCACAGGACAGCAAAAACATTCAGTACTTC
CDR3aa: CASSQDSKNIQYF

j_gene: TRBJ1-2
abundance: .
d_gene: TRBD1
v_gene: TRBV9
CDR3nt: TGTGCCAGCAGCGCCCTATCCGACAGGGGGACCGGTGGCTACACCTTC
CDR3aa: CASSALSDRGTGGYTF

j_gene: TRBJ2-1
abundance: once
d_gene: .
v_gene: TRBV11-2
CDR3nt: TGTGCCAGCAGCTCCCCCTTAAAATACAATGAGCAGTTCTTC
CDR3aa: CASSSPLKYNEQFF

j_gene: TRBJ2-3
abundance: .
d_gene: .
v_gene: TRBV2
CDR3nt: TGTGCCAGCAGTCAACAGGTCTTCACAGATACGCAGTATTTT
CDR3aa: CASSQQVFTDTQYF

j_gene: TRBJ1-2
abundance: once
d_gene: .
v_gene: TRBV5-5
CDR3nt: TGTGCCAGCAGCTTGGTTCAGGGGTCCCCTTTGGGAGGCTACACCTTC
CDR3aa: CASSLVQGSPLGGYTF

j_gene: TRBJ1-6
abundance: .
d_gene: TRBD1
v_gene: TRBV7-8
CDR3nt: TGTGCCAGCAGCCGGGACAGGAATAATTCACCCCTCCACTTT
CDR3aa: CASSRDRNNSPLHF

j_gene: TRBJ1-4
abundance: .
d_gene: TRBD1
v_gene: TRBV6-5
CDR3nt: TGTGCCAGCAGTTACGGTCAGGGGGTTCGGGAAAAACTGTTTTTT
CDR3aa: CASSYGQGVREKLFF

j_gene: TRBJ1-1
abundance: .
d_gene: .
v_gene: TRBV2
CDR3nt: TGTGCCAGCCTTCCTTATAACACTGAAGCTTTCTTT
CDR3aa: CASLPYNTEAFF

j_gene: TRBJ1-1
abundance: .
d_gene: .
v_gene: TRBV15
CDR3nt: TGTGCCACCAGCAGAGCTACAGTCACCAACACTGAAGCTTTCTTT
CDR3aa: CATSRATVTNTEAFF

j_gene: TRBJ2-1
abundance: .
d_gene: .
v_gene: TRBV5-1
CDR3nt: TGCGCCAGCAGTCAGGGATCCTCCTACAATGAGCAGTTCTTC
CDR3aa: CASSQGSSYNEQFF

j_gene: TRBJ1-6
abundance: once
d_gene: .
v_gene: TRBV7-2
CDR3nt: TGTGCCAGCAGCTCAGGACAAGCTTTTTCACCCCTCCACTTT
CDR3aa: CASSSGQAFSPLHF

j_gene: TRBJ1-3
abundance: .
d_gene: .
v_gene: TRBV3-1/TRBV3-2
CDR3nt: TGTGCCAGCAGCCCCCCGGGACAAGTCTCTGGAAACACCATATATTTT
CDR3aa: CASSPPGQVSGNTIYF

j_gene: TRBJ1-4
abundance: once
d_gene: .
v_gene: TRBV27
CDR3nt: TGTGCCAGCAGTCCCTCACCCCACTTGACAGGAAAGTACGGAAAACTGTTTTTT
CDR3aa: CASSPSPHLTGKYGKLFF

j_gene: TRBJ1-4
abundance: once
d_gene: .
v_gene: TRBV5-5
CDR3nt: TGTGCCAGCAACCACGGACAGCAGGGCTCTTTTAATGAAAAACTGTTTTTT
CDR3aa: CASNHGQQGSFNEKLFF

j_gene: TRBJ2-7
abundance: few
d_gene: TRBD2
v_gene: TRBV6-5
CDR3nt: TGTGCCAGCAGTTACTCACTAGCGGGAAGCTACGAGCAGTACTTC
CDR3aa: CASSYSLAGSYEQYF

j_gene: TRBJ2-2
abundance: .
d_gene: .
v_gene: TRBV5-1
CDR3nt: TGCGCCAGCAGGCTAGGGGATGCGAACACCGGGGAGCTGTTTTTT
CDR3aa: CASRLGDANTGELFF

j_gene: TRBJ2-3
abundance: .
d_gene: .
v_gene: TRBV6-1
CDR3nt: TGTGCCAGCAGTGAACAGGGCAGGGGCACAGATACGCAGTATTTT
CDR3aa: CASSEQGRGTDTQYF

j_gene: TRBJ2-7
abundance: .
d_gene: .
v_gene: TRBV19
CDR3nt: TGTGCCAGTAGCAAGGGGCTCTACGAGCAGTACTTC
CDR3aa: CASSKGLYEQYF

j_gene: TRBJ2-7
abundance: .
d_gene: .
v_gene: TRBV10-2
CDR3nt: TGCGCCAGCAGTGTGAGGGATTTCTACGAGCAGTACTTC
CDR3aa: CASSVRDFYEQYF

j_gene: TRBJ2-5
abundance: .
d_gene: TRBD1
v_gene: TRBV5-5
CDR3nt: TGTGCCAGCAGCATACAGGGGACCGAAGAGACCCAGTACTTC
CDR3aa: CASSIQGTEETQYF

j_gene: TRBJ2-5
abundance: .
d_gene: TRBD2
v_gene: TRBV11-1
CDR3nt: TGTGCCAGCAGAGGGACTACCATCCAAGAGACCCAGTACTTC
CDR3aa: CASRGTTIQETQYF

j_gene: TRBJ2-1
abundance: .
d_gene: TRBD2
v_gene: TRBV7-3
CDR3nt: TGTGCCAGCAGCTCAGGACTAGCGGGCAACCGCAATGAGCAGTTCTTC
CDR3aa: CASSSGLAGNRNEQFF

j_gene: TRBJ2-7
abundance: .
d_gene: TRBD2
v_gene: TRBV9
CDR3nt: TGTGCCAGCAGCAGAGGGACTAGCGGGAGTCTATACGAGCAGTACTTC
CDR3aa: CASSRGTSGSLYEQYF

j_gene: TRBJ1-3
abundance: .
d_gene: .
v_gene: TRBV6-5
CDR3nt: TGTGCCAGCAGGACGGGAGTGGGCGGAAACACCATATATTTT
CDR3aa: CASRTGVGGNTIYF

j_gene: TRBJ1-4
abundance: .
d_gene: TRBD1
v_gene: TRBV23-1
CDR3nt: TGCGCCAGCACCGGGGACAGGGGTTGGACTAATGAAAAACTGTTTTTT
CDR3aa: CASTGDRGWTNEKLFF

j_gene: TRBJ1-1
abundance: .
d_gene: TRBD1
v_gene: TRBV18
CDR3nt: TGTGCCAGCTCCACCGGGACAGACGTATTGAATGCTTTCTTT
CDR3aa: CASSTGTDVLNAFF

j_gene: TRBJ1-1
abundance: .
d_gene: TRBD1
v_gene: TRBV9
CDR3nt: TGTGCCAGCAGCGTAGACCCTCAGGGGGTCACTGAAGCTTTCTTT
CDR3aa: CASSVDPQGVTEAFF

j_gene: TRBJ2-7
abundance: .
d_gene: .
v_gene: TRBV30
CDR3nt: TGTGCCTGGAAGTACTACTACGAGCAGTACTTC
CDR3aa: CAWKYYYEQYF

j_gene: TRBJ2-1
abundance: few
d_gene: TRBD1
v_gene: TRBV9
CDR3nt: TGTGCCAGCAGCTTGGACAGGGGTCTTGGGAATGAGCAGTTCTTC
CDR3aa: CASSLDRGLGNEQFF

j_gene: TRBJ1-2
abundance: .
d_gene: .
v_gene: TRBV12-3/TRBV12-4
CDR3nt: TGTGCCAGCAGTTTTTTTGCGGAGGGCTACACCTTC
CDR3aa: CASSFFAEGYTF

j_gene: TRBJ1-4
abundance: .
d_gene: .
v_gene: TRBV30
CDR3nt: TGTGCCTGGAGTGTATCGGGGGGTGGTGAAAAACTGTTTTTT
CDR3aa: CAWSVSGGGEKLFF

j_gene: TRBJ2-5
abundance: few
d_gene: TRBD2
v_gene: TRBV3-1/TRBV3-2
CDR3nt: TGTGCCAGCAGCCTTTGGACTAGCGGGGGGGCTGAGACCCAGTACTTC
CDR3aa: CASSLWTSGGAETQYF

j_gene: TRBJ2-7
abundance: .
d_gene: .
v_gene: TRBV11-2
CDR3nt: TGTGCCAGCAGCCCCGACGGGTCCGAGCAGTACTTC
CDR3aa: CASSPDGSEQYF

j_gene: TRBJ2-7
abundance: .
d_gene: TRBD2
v_gene: TRBV23-1
CDR3nt: TGCGCCAGCACGGCTAGCGGGAGCCGACCTTACGAGCAGTACTTC
CDR3aa: CASTASGSRPYEQYF

j_gene: TRBJ2-3
abundance: .
d_gene: TRBD2
v_gene: TRBV27
CDR3nt: TGTGCCAGCAGTTCTGCGCGGGGGGGGTACACAGATACGCAGTATTTT
CDR3aa: CASSSARGGYTDTQYF